A selection of T cell receptor beta chains follows, all from one sample in a study of Ad26.COV2.S vaccination and SARS-CoV-2 variants. TCRdb keeps only in-frame clones here, not all; method: immunoSEQ multiplex PCR. The table records more than 400,000 clones, around 91% of them present only once. The source material was peripheral blood, sampled in a trial of Ad26.COV2.S vaccine versus placebo. The receptors come from a person between 18 and 65 years old who received the Ad26.COV2.S COVID-19 vaccine or a placebo. Both conserved end residues are part of each CDR3. The order of the fields is V gene, J gene, D gene, clone size, CDR3 DNA, CDR3 protein. A D gene is named only where the DNA matches it firmly. Where a row states a size, it is once, few, many or the class of an expanded clone; other rows omit it.

>TRBV6-2/TRBV6-3|TRBJ2-7|TRBD1|-
TGTGCCAGCAGTTACAGAGACAGGGGTTTATTCCACGAGCAGTACTTC
CASSYRDRGLFHEQYF
>TRBV5-1|TRBJ2-1|-|-
TGCGCCAGCACCCCTAGCGAGTCCTACAATGAGCAGTTCTTC
CASTPSESYNEQFF
>TRBV7-9|TRBJ2-7|TRBD2|few
TGTGCCAGCAGCTTAACGGGGGGGATCTACGAGCAGTACTTC
CASSLTGGIYEQYF
>TRBV4-2|TRBJ2-7|-|-
TGTGCCAGCAGCCAAGCCGGGACCTACTACGAGCAGTACTTC
CASSQAGTYYEQYF
>TRBV19|TRBJ2-5|-|-
TGTGCCAGTAGTTCACGCTCGCGGGGGCGGCAAGAGACCCAGTACTTC
CASSSRSRGRQETQYF
>TRBV28|TRBJ1-1|TRBD1|-
TGTGCCAGCAGTTTATCGGGACAGGGTAGCACTGAAGCTTTCTTT
CASSLSGQGSTEAFF
>TRBV6-1|TRBJ2-7|-|-
TGTGCCAGCAGTGAACCGGGACCCTACGAGCAGTACTTC
CASSEPGPYEQYF
>TRBV28|TRBJ1-5|TRBD1|-
TGTGCCAGCAGTTTAGTCAGGGGGGGAGGCAATCAGCCCCAGCATTTT
CASSLVRGGGNQPQHF
>TRBV19|TRBJ2-1|-|-
TGTGCCAGTAGTCCCCAGATTCTAGCGACCTACAATGAGCAGTTCTTC
CASSPQILATYNEQFF
>TRBV6-6|TRBJ2-6|-|-
TGTGCCAGCAGTTACTCGCCGGACAGCAGGGCCAACGTCCTGACTTTC
CASSYSPDSRANVLTF
>TRBV3-1/TRBV3-2|TRBJ2-5|-|-
TGTGCCAGCAGCCAAGATACCCGGAGGGGGGAGACCCAGTACTTC
CASSQDTRRGETQYF
>TRBV4-2|TRBJ1-4|TRBD1|-
TGTGCCAGCAGCCAAGATGCGGGGGACAGGCTTGCAACTAATGAAAAACTGTTTTTT
CASSQDAGDRLATNEKLFF
>TRBV7-2|TRBJ2-3|-|-
TGTGCCAGCAGCTTAGGGGTGGCCGACGGTAGTACGCAGTATTTT
CASSLGVADGSTQYF
>TRBV14|TRBJ2-1|TRBD2|-
TGTGCCAGCAGCCAAGAACTAGCGGGAGGGCGTGAGCAGTTCTTC
CASSQELAGGREQFF
>TRBV15|TRBJ2-5|-|-
TGTGCCACCAGCAGAGATGGGGGGATCGAGACTCAAGAGACCCAGTACTTC
CATSRDGGIETQETQYF
>TRBV28|TRBJ1-1|-|-
TGTGCCAGCAGCCCCCCCCAAGGGACTGAAGCTTTCTTT
CASSPPQGTEAFF
>TRBV28|TRBJ2-3|TRBD1|-
TGTGCCAGCAGCCTCCCCAGGGGGCGGGTCACAGATACGCAGTATTTT
CASSLPRGRVTDTQYF
>TRBV10-3|TRBJ2-7|TRBD2|-
TGTGCCATCAGTGGTAGTGGACTAGCGGGAGGCGGCGAGCAGTACTTC
CAISGSGLAGGGEQYF
>TRBV3-1/TRBV3-2|TRBJ2-3|-|-
TGTGCCAGCAGCCCCGGGGAGCGGACCACAGATACGCAGTATTTT
CASSPGERTTDTQYF
>TRBV3-1/TRBV3-2|TRBJ1-1|-|-
TGTGCCAGCAGCCACACTCGCGGGAAACCCATGAACACTGAAGCTTTCTTT
CASSHTRGKPMNTEAFF
>TRBV2|TRBJ2-1|-|-
TGTGCCAGCAGTGCCCGGGACACGGGGAACGGGCAGTTCTTC
CASSARDTGNGQFF
>TRBV2|TRBJ2-1|TRBD1|-
TGTGCCAGCAGGGGGGACAGTTTGGGTGGTGAGCAGTTCTTC
CASRGDSLGGEQFF
>TRBV28|TRBJ2-2|TRBD2|-
TGTGCCAGCAGTTTCGGTAGCGGGGCCGGGGAGCTGTTTTTT
CASSFGSGAGELFF
>TRBV6-2/TRBV6-3|TRBJ2-2|TRBD2|-
TGTGCCAGCAGTGGTGAACTAGCGGTAGACCTATCTCCCGGGGAGCTGTTTTTT
CASSGELAVDLSPGELFF
>TRBV3-1/TRBV3-2|TRBJ2-2|-|-
TGTGCCAGCACCCGGGACGTTAACACCGGGGAGCTGTTTTTT
CASTRDVNTGELFF
>TRBV2|TRBJ1-2|-|-
TGTGCCAGCAGTGAAATGGCCGTCGGCTATGGCTACACCTTC
CASSEMAVGYGYTF
>TRBV28|TRBJ2-2|-|-
TGTGCCAGCAGTTTAGACACCGGGGAGCTGTTTTTT
CASSLDTGELFF
>TRBV18|TRBJ2-5|TRBD2|-
TGTGCCAGCTCACCTCGACAGGGACTAGCGGGAGTAGAGACCCAGTACTTC
CASSPRQGLAGVETQYF
>TRBV3-1/TRBV3-2|TRBJ1-5|-|-
TGTGCCAGCAGCCAAGAACGCCGGGAGCCCCAGCATTTT
CASSQERREPQHF
>TRBV10-3|TRBJ1-1|TRBD1|-
TGTGCCATCAGTGAGGGGACAGGGTGGAACACTGAAGCTTTCTTT
CAISEGTGWNTEAFF
>TRBV24-1|TRBJ1-4|-|-
TGTGCCACCAGTGAGGGTCGACAGCTTTATGAAAAACTGTTTTTT
CATSEGRQLYEKLFF
>TRBV7-9|TRBJ2-7|-|-
TGTGCCAGCAGCGTACGACAGACCTACGAGCAGTACTTC
CASSVRQTYEQYF
>TRBV7-2|TRBJ2-3|TRBD2|-
TGTGCCAGCAGCGCGCGGACTAGCGGAGGCCGCACAGATACGCAGTATTTT
CASSARTSGGRTDTQYF
>TRBV4-2|TRBJ1-1|-|once
TGTGCCAGCAGCCCCACGGGACGGATGAACACTGAAGCTTTCTTT
CASSPTGRMNTEAFF
>TRBV7-9|TRBJ2-1|TRBD2|once
TGTGCCAGCAGCCCCCGGGGTAGCGGGTACTACAATGAGCAGTTCTTC
CASSPRGSGYYNEQFF
>TRBV30|TRBJ1-6|-|-
TGTGCCTGGGCCAGTGCGAATTCACCCCTCCACTTT
CAWASANSPLHF
>TRBV5-6|TRBJ2-5|TRBD1|-
TGTGCCAGCAGCTTCCGGCCGCTGGGACAGGGGCGAGAGACCCAGTACTTC
CASSFRPLGQGRETQYF
>TRBV7-3|TRBJ2-2|TRBD2|-
TGTGCCAGCAGGGCCGGGACTAGCGGCCTCACCGGGGAGCTGTTTTTT
CASRAGTSGLTGELFF
>TRBV5-1|TRBJ1-3|-|once
TGCGCCAGCAGCTTGGACAAGTGGAGCTCTGGAAACACCATATATTTT
CASSLDKWSSGNTIYF
>TRBV6-2/TRBV6-3|TRBJ2-4|-|-
TGTGCCAGCAGCAACAGGTGGCAGAAGGGAGAAGTCAAAAACATTCAGTACTTC
CASSNRWQKGEVKNIQYF
>TRBV7-9|TRBJ1-6|-|-
TGTGCCAGCAGCTTAGCCTTTGCGGGGGAAGGATCACCCCTCCACTTT
CASSLAFAGEGSPLHF
>TRBV7-2|TRBJ2-1|TRBD2|-
TGTGCCAGCAGCCCCCTCAGCGGGAGTTTCAATGAGCAGTTCTTC
CASSPLSGSFNEQFF
>TRBV6-2/TRBV6-3|TRBJ1-5|-|-
TGTGCCAGCAGTTATTTCGGGGACGGGGGCAATCAGCCCCAGCATTTT
CASSYFGDGGNQPQHF
>TRBV9|TRBJ2-3|-|-
TGTGCCAGCAGCGTAGGACAGACAGATACGCAGTATTTT
CASSVGQTDTQYF
>TRBV6-5|TRBJ2-5|-|-
TGTGCCAGCACCCTCCCGGACGTCGTAGAGACCCAGTACTTC
CASTLPDVVETQYF
>TRBV2|TRBJ2-4|-|-
TGTGCCAGCAGTGAAGAGGGGGTAGCCAAAAACATTCAGTACTTC
CASSEEGVAKNIQYF
>TRBV28|TRBJ2-7|TRBD2|-
TGTGCCAGCAGCACGACTAGCGGGATACCGTACGAGCAGTACTTC
CASSTTSGIPYEQYF
>TRBV27|TRBJ2-7|-|-
TGTGCCAGCAGTTTACTTATGACCTCCTACGAGCAGTACTTC
CASSLLMTSYEQYF
>TRBV30|TRBJ2-2|-|-
TGTGCCTGGAGTGCCACCGGGGAGCTGTTTTTT
CAWSATGELFF
>TRBV28|TRBJ1-1|TRBD1|once
TGTGCCAGCAGTTCGGGACAGGGGGACACTGAAGCTTTCTTT
CASSSGQGDTEAFF
>TRBV28|TRBJ2-7|TRBD2|once
TGTGCCAGCAGTTTCGGGAGGACCTACGAGCAGTACTTC
CASSFGRTYEQYF
>TRBV6-5|TRBJ1-6|TRBD1|-
TGTGCCAGCAGCACAGGGGGTAATTCACCCCTCCACTTT
CASSTGGNSPLHF